The 16 T cell receptor beta chains in this list originate from one sample, sequenced in a study of cytomegalovirus exposure and HLA in healthy donors. The table came from immunoSEQ multiplex PCR; TCRdb's copy has only in-frame clones and leaves some out. This repertoire shows approximately 170,000 clones, about 82% found once; its top ten account for around 2.4%. Material: PBMCs. The receptors were sampled from a young man in good health and CMV-seropositive.

The rearrangement uses TRBV4-1 and TRBJ2-2, with D possibly matching TRBD2 (6 bases). Deletions cut 0 bases from V and 4 bases from J, with 12 bases between. The CDR3 loop spans 16 amino acids. Germline-derived CDR1 and CDR2 are MGHRA and YSYEKL. The CDR3 DNA reads TGCGCCAGCAGCCAAGAGCCGGGGGTTAGCACCGGGGAGCTGTTTTTT. It translates to CASSQEPGVSTGELFF.

Points on this clone: The same CDR3 arises from other DNA sequences in this sample as well. The chain uses TRBV29-1 and TRBJ2-5; 7 nucleotides line up with TRBD2. Trimming took 4 bases from V and 2 from J; bases not matched to a gene: 1. This CDR3 has 12 amino acids. The germline gives CDR1 SQVTM, CDR2 ANQGSEA. The CDR3 reads CSVVGGQETQYF. The CDR3 region has the DNA TGCAGCGTTGTGGGGGGGCAAGAGACCCAGTACTTC.

This rearrangement joins TRBV27 to TRBJ1-2; D is unclear. CDR3 length: 13 amino acids. V lost 2 bases to trimming and J lost 1 base, with 5 bases between them. The germline V gene has CDR1 MNHEY and CDR2 SMNVEV (reference sequence). CDR3 in DNA: TGTGCCAGCAGTTTAAGAGTTAACTATGGCTACACCTTC. Amino acid sequence: CASSLRVNYGYTF.

The chain couples TRBV7-2 to TRBJ2-2, with TRBD1 matching 9 bases. This CDR3 has 15 residues. Looked up from germline, CDR1 is SGHTA and CDR2 is FQGNSA. V gave up 8 bases and J gave up 6 bases; unmatched junction bases: 10. CDR3 DNA sequence: TGTGCCAGCCAGGGGGCACAGGGGGCCTCCGGGGAGCTGTTTTTT. Protein sequence: CASQGAQGASGELFF.

This clone came up a few times. The CDR3 sequence: CASSLLAGESKFF. For the CDR3, the DNA is TGTGCCAGCAGCCTCCTAGCGGGGGAGAGTAAGTTCTTC. The genes are TRBV5-6 and TRBJ2-1; the match to TRBD2 covers 10 bases. The junction had 9 bases not matched to a gene; V was cut back by 4 bases and J by 14 bases. The CDR3 runs 13 residues. From germline, CDR1 is SGHDT and CDR2 YYEEEE.

J is TRBJ2-3 and V is TRBV4-3; 7 bases fit TRBD1. The germline V gene has CDR1 LGHNA and CDR2 YSLEER. The CDR3 totals 15 residues. The V segment lost 0 bases and the J segment 6 bases; nucleotides outside the gene matches: 6. Here the CDR3 reads CASSQDPSRGDTQYF. CDR3 nucleotide sequence: TGCGCCAGCAGCCAAGATCCCTCCAGGGGGGATACGCAGTATTTT.

This clone was detected once. The CDR3 DNA reads as TGTGCCAGCAGCGTAGGGGGAGACCCACAACAGCCCCAGCATTTT. This sequence encodes CASSVGGDPQQPQHF. This chain joins TRBV9 and TRBJ1-5; D remains ambiguous. CDR1 SGDLS and CDR2 YYNGEE come from the germline V gene. V lost 0 bases and J 7 bases, leaving 14 bases between the germline ends. The CDR3 covers 15 residues.

This rearrangement joins TRBV27 to TRBJ2-2; a weak D match, TRBD2 (5 bases). The CDR3 loop spans 15 amino acids. CDR1 is MNHEY and CDR2 is SMNVEV in the germline V gene (reference sequence). V lost 7 bases, J lost 1 base, and 13 bases lay in between. As DNA, the CDR3 is TGTGCCAGCACTTCGGCGGGCCTGAACACCGGGGAGCTGTTTTTT. Translation gives CASTSAGLNTGELFF.

The rearrangement links TRBV6-6 to TRBJ1-2; 10 bases agree with TRBD1. This CDR3 region has 15 residues. Germline V gene data show CDR1 as MNHNY and CDR2 as SVGAGI (reference sequence). V dropped 7 bases and J dropped 5; count of bases not matched to a gene: 10. CDR3 DNA sequence: TGTGCCAGCAACAACCCCGGGACAGGGGTTTATGGCTACACCTTC. This gives the protein CASNNPGTGVYGYTF.

The V gene is TRBV7-2, the J gene TRBJ1-1; 9 bases fit TRBD1. The CDR3 sequence is 15 residues long. V was pared by 5 bases and J by 1 base, with 5 bases of the junction left unmatched. Germline lookup yields CDR1 SGHTA and CDR2 FQGNSA. In DNA form, the CDR3 reads TGTGCCAGCAGCCCGGGACAGGGCGAGAACACTGAAGCTTTCTTT. Translated, it gives CASSPGQGENTEAFF.

The chain has TRBV4-1 and TRBJ1-5, with 10 bases that match TRBD1. The junction had 6 bases not matched to a gene; V was cut back by 4 bases and J by 6 bases. Germline V lookup: CDR1 MGHRA, CDR2 YSYEKL. CDR3 length equals 15 residues. CDR3 residues: CASSPGTGVGQPQHF. The CDR3 nucleotides are TGCGCCAGCAGCCCCGGGACAGGGGTTGGTCAGCCCCAGCATTTT.

This clone occurred a few times. V usage is TRBV9 and J usage is TRBJ1-3; 7 positions match TRBD1. With V trimmed by 3 bases and J by 2 bases, 2 bases remained unmatched. The CDR3 runs to 14 residues. Germline CDR1 and CDR2: SGDLS and YYNGEE. The CDR3 spells CASSDDRAGNTIYF. The CDR3 nucleotides are TGTGCCAGCAGCGACGACAGGGCTGGAAACACCATATATTTT.

With regard to this clone: Compared with germline, one end of the junction differs, possibly owing to a read error. This sample includes further DNA sequences coding for the same CDR3. V and J are TRBV7-7 and TRBJ2-5; no definite D call. CDR3 length: 13 residues. Germline V CDR1 and CDR2: SSHAT, FNYEAQ (reference sequence). The CDR3 protein is CASSLNRQETQYF. CDR3 nucleotides: TGTGCTAGCAGCTTAAATAGACAAGAGACCCAGTACTTC.

The V call is TRBV11-2, the J call TRBJ1-2, with 9 bases aligning to TRBD1. Germline V gene sequence: CDR1 SGHAT, CDR2 FQNNGV. The ends lost 1 base at V and 4 bases at J; junction bases unmatched: 4. CDR3 length: 15 residues. CDR3 bases: TGTGCCAGCAGCTTAGGGCCGGGACAGGGCTATGGCTACACCTTC. Translating it yields CASSLGPGQGYGYTF.

J is TRBJ1-6 and V is TRBV6-5; D gene uncertain. V was trimmed by 0 bases and J by 13 bases, leaving 10 bases between them. The CDR3 is made up of 13 amino acids. The V gene's germline CDR1 is MNHEY and CDR2 SVGAGI. This CDR3 reads CASSYSSPGPLHF. The CDR3 nucleotides read TGTGCCAGCAGTTACTCGTCCCCGGGGCCCCTCCACTTT.

The chain links TRBV27 to TRBJ1-6; D is unresolved. CDR3 length: 15 amino acids. Germline values: CDR1 MNHEY, CDR2 SMNVEV (reference sequence). V lost 3 bases to trimming and J lost 2 bases, with 8 bases between them. The CDR3 loop reads CASSLREAYNSPLHF. DNA for the CDR3: TGTGCCAGCAGTTTGAGGGAAGCCTATAATTCACCCCTCCACTTT.